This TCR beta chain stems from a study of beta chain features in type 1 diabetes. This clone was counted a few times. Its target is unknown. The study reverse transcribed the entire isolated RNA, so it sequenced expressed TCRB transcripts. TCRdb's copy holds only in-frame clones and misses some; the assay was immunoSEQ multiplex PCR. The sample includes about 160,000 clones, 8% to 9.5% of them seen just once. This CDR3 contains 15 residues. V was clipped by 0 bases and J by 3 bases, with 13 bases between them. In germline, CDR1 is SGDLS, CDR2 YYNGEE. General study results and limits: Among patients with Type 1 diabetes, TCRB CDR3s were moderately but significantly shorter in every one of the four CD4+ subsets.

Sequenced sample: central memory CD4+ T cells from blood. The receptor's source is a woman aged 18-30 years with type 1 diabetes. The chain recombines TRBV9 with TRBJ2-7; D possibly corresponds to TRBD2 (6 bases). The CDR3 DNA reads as TGTGCCAGCAGCGTAGGGACCGGGGGTCACTACGAGCAGTACTTC. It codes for CASSVGTGGHYEQYF.